This entry features one TCR beta chain sequence. Its antigen target is currently unknown. Nothing much larger sits one base from this clone, and base qualities are not available. The CDR3 runs 17 amino acids, cysteine and phenylalanine included. Of the read, only the CDR3 DNA is kept; its 51 bases are in frame from base 1. The data were obtained in a study of cytomegalovirus exposure and HLA in healthy donors (dated by TCRdb to 2015 to 2018). Study-wide context: In an earlier analysis of 587 of the donors, 250 to 300 Gb of sequence data and 90 million to 120 million unique TCR beta sequences from about 179 million T cells were reported. Among about 390 genotyped donors of the cohort, an average of 235,054 unique TCR beta nucleotide sequences were sequenced per donor, about a sixth of them non-productive. Among the roughly 430 genotyped donors, 81% belonged to the genetic ancestry cluster associated with self-reported Caucasian donors. About 330 gigabases of sequencing data and approximately 92 million unique TCR sequences made up an early release that covered over 550 HLA-typed donors. A later genetic analysis used genome-wide SNP genotypes for about 60% of the roughly 700 donors, treating that subset as a discovery cohort. To study patterns of TCR occurrence, a later analysis re-analyzed previously published TCR beta repertoires from 600 to 750 donors and added high-resolution HLA genotyping. Alongside the repertoire data, information on donor age, sex, ethnicity and CMV serostatus was compiled. All discovery cohort repertoires had been generated on a single sequencing platform. An earlier analysis of approximately 580 of the donors used high-throughput TCR beta sequencing to judge whether each TCR beta V gene segment behaved as functional or pseudogenic. The study combined high-throughput TCR immunosequencing, statistical association of individual TCRs with disease status, and machine learning to predict cytomegalovirus infection status. The T cell repertoires of several hundred subjects were profiled by immunosequencing and related to cytomegalovirus serostatus. The study was designed to test whether signatures of past pathogen exposure could be identified by cataloging public T cell receptors. Besides the first cohort of 550 to 750 subjects, a separate validation cohort made up of some 110 different subjects was used. Because of strong linkage in the cohort, 4 to 6 DR-DQ haplotypes were treated as single units for association and clustering. In the later analysis, no new phenotypic data were used to find candidate immune exposures; instead, reliance was placed on TCR beta sequences and their occurrence across donors. Typing coverage varied by locus: roughly 620-630 donors for A, B, C, DRB1 and DQB1; approximately 520 for DQA1; some 610 for DPA1; roughly 470 for DPB1. HLA typing covered class I and class II loci at four-digit resolution.

Overall study outcomes, separate from this receptor: Some IMGT-functional V segments, including TRBV6-2 and TRBV6-3, could not be distinguished by the 87-base-pair reads and were therefore excluded. In a later analysis, HLA-associated TCR beta chains were found to be more clonally expanded and to have lower generation probabilities than equally common non-associated chains. In a later analysis, some 18,000 TCR beta sequences were associated with specific HLA alleles at a false discovery rate of 0.05. Assigning TCR associations to individual alleles was difficult when HLA alleles, especially DR and DQ, strongly co-occurred. In both the original and validation cohorts, the classifier was reported to diagnose cytomegalovirus status with high specificity and sensitivity. The authors suggested that the approach could potentially be generalized to other disease states and immunological phenotypes. The earlier analysis of fewer than 750 of the donors excluded 15 to 20 rarely observed V segments, including chromosome 9 orphons, because counts were too low. In a later analysis, several top co-occurrence clusters were reported to appear linked to parvovirus B19, influenza, CMV and Epstein-Barr virus. For the cohort, immune exposure information was limited to CMV serostatus. According to a later analysis, TCR association rates differed among HLA loci, with DRB1 alleles showing the most associated TCRs and HLA-C alleles showing the fewest. In vitro tests confirmed that a few of the cytomegalovirus-associated TCR beta chains recognize cytomegalovirus antigens. In a later genetic analysis, a missense DCLRE1C variant was associated with V-gene and J-gene trimming of TCR beta chains, and the association was replicated in an independent cohort. A cluster of highly shared sequence variants was judged likely to be a technical artifact of the sequencing pipeline. Roughly uniform sequencing depth across donors was assumed in presence/absence analyses, although this assumption may not hold. Compared with the approximately 720-donor mean, donors in an Asian-associated ancestry cluster had fewer N-insertions in productive TCRs, according to a later genetic analysis. In the study, some 160 TCR beta chains were listed as associated with cytomegalovirus. In an earlier analysis of approximately 590 of the donors, most TCR beta V segments appeared in productive rearrangements about 87% or about 30% of the time, broadly matching IMGT annotations. Correlated functional status among segregating V segments might be attributable to linkage disequilibrium, but an unknown experimental factor could not be ruled out. A further reported finding was that TCR beta sequences accurately predicted the HLA-A and HLA-B alleles for most subjects in the first cohort. Because HLA typing was unavailable for some donors at each locus, only the typed subset was used in association tests. According to a later analysis, most CMV-associated TCR beta chains appeared to be HLA-restricted, and the HLA associations seemed to be driven largely by CMV exposure. This cohort had only TCR beta chains sequenced, and the lack of alpha or paired-chain data limited which features could be detected. Most TCR sequences were observed very rarely across donors, whereas some public TCRs were present in many individuals.

The cohort was made up of approximately 670 healthy bone marrow donors. At the time of sampling, every cohort member was nominally healthy, though immune exposures that went unrecorded were likely present. The donor tested CMV seropositive, placing the donor among the 250 to 350 seropositive members of the cohort. Every donor gave a peripheral blood sample, and the peripheral blood mononuclear cells from that sample were used for TCR beta sequencing. The Qiagen DNeasy Blood Extraction Kit was used to extract genomic DNA from the blood cell samples. Receptor amplification or capture employed the immunoSEQ multiplex PCR assay. The multiplex PCR relied on a mix of 60 forward primers for TCR Vbeta segments and 13 reverse primers for TCR Jbeta segments. The CDR3 region of rearranged TCR beta genes was amplified from genomic DNA with a multiplex PCR assay. Amplified TCR beta libraries were sequenced as 87-base-pair reads on the Illumina HiSeq System. The source study handled its data this way. A later analysis counted approximately 74 million unique TCR beta chains across the 550 to 750 repertoires, and around 9.9 million of these chains were shared by at least two donors. A nearest-neighbor algorithm error-corrected the raw reads and collapsed the reads into unique sequences, merging closely related sequences to remove PCR and sequencing errors. CDR3 sequences were aligned to IMGT reference sequences to assign V, D and J gene segments. Each retained sequence needed at least a six-nucleotide match to both a V gene segment and a J gene segment. Rearrangements were classified as productive when the CDR3 lacked stop codons and remained in frame with V and J, and all other rearrangements were classified as non-productive. CDR3 was defined by IMGT convention, running from the second conserved V-encoded cysteine to the conserved J-encoded phenylalanine. The earlier analysis of a few hundred of the donors excluded any sequence lacking an unambiguous match to a single V gene segment. An earlier analysis of approximately 590 of the donors classified V segments as functional when productive rearrangements were above 56.7% and as segregating when the standard deviation between donors was above 5%. A statistical classification framework was developed to diagnose cytomegalovirus status using the catalog of TCR beta chain sequences. In a later analysis, TCR nucleotide sequences were compared against IMGT/GENE-DB human TR gene sequences so that V and J genes could be assigned. Using the TCRdist pipeline, a later analysis assigned CDR3 sequences along with most-parsimonious VDJ recombination scenarios. In a later analysis, every TCR beta chain was defined by the combination of its CDR3 amino acid sequence and its V-gene family, and reads without a unique V-gene family were dropped. As a way to deal with suspected cross-contamination and a sequencing artifact, a later analysis dropped approximately 590 nucleotide sequences that were highly shared and had low generation probability. For each public chain, a later analysis derived a clonal expansion index from normalized ranks of inferred template counts within each repertoire. Generation probabilities in a later analysis came from a VDJ recombination model fitted to out-of-frame rearrangements, and those results were checked against IGoR. Hypergeometric tests were used in a later analysis to score TCR-TCR, TCR-HLA and TCR-CMV co-occurrence, with a repertoire-size bias correction applied to the TCR pairs. To estimate false discovery rates, a later analysis permuted the HLA or CMV assignments 20 times. A later analysis grouped co-occurring TCRs with DBSCAN, adding TCRdist sequence similarity when clustering within HLA-allele-positive subsets. For co-occurrence clustering, repertoires with fewer than 30,000 or more than 120,000 public chains were excluded, along with five or six repertoires with anomalous nucleotide sharing. TCRdb obtained this table from immuneACCESS and retained in-frame rearrangements with V and J assigned. These tables miss some clones; where compared with another copy, unresolved V genes account for less than half of the shortfall, and the remainder is unexplained. The DNA gave D and trimming, while V, J and clone size come from that table. This sample comprises more than 85,000 clones, under 80% of them detected only once. The ten largest clones take up 6.5% to 8.5% of the sample.

The V gene is TRBV7-5 and the J gene is TRBJ2-7; the D call TRBD1 from the table was never checked on the DNA. TRBV7-5 is classified as a pseudogene. Sequencing was carried out using PBMCs. The clonotype originates from a woman between 50 and 59 years old in good health and CMV-seropositive. The CDR3 in this case is CARSQRQGYPFRYEQYF. DNA sequence: TGTGCCAGAAGTCAAAGGCAGGGTTACCCCTTTAGGTACGAGCAGTACTTC.